This is a list of T cell receptor beta chains from one sample in a study of Ad26.COV2.S vaccination and SARS-CoV-2 variants. Produced via immunoSEQ multiplex PCR; TCRdb's table is partial and in-frame only. The sample carries around 400,000 clones, about 83% recorded once. Source: peripheral blood, taken in a trial of Ad26.COV2.S vaccine versus placebo. The receptors here all came from a person aged 18-65 years who received the Ad26.COV2.S COVID-19 vaccine or a placebo. The CDR3 runs from the conserved cysteine through the conserved F or W. D genes are given only for firm matches. Not all rows give a size; the values are once, few, many and, for expanded clones, a class.

v_gene: TRBV6-2/TRBV6-3
abundance: -
j_gene: TRBJ2-3
d_gene: -
CDR3aa: CASSQRPDTQYF
CDR3nt: TGTGCCAGCAGTCAGAGGCCAGATACGCAGTATTTT

v_gene: TRBV28
abundance: -
j_gene: TRBJ1-1
d_gene: -
CDR3aa: CASSLLGLRMNTEAFF
CDR3nt: TGTGCCAGCAGTTTGCTGGGGCTCCGTATGAACACTGAAGCTTTCTTT

v_gene: TRBV5-1
abundance: -
j_gene: TRBJ1-3
d_gene: -
CDR3aa: CASSLVPFLSSGNTIYF
CDR3nt: TGCGCCAGCAGCTTGGTCCCGTTTCTTTCCTCTGGAAACACCATATATTTT

v_gene: TRBV7-6
abundance: -
j_gene: TRBJ2-7
d_gene: TRBD2
CDR3aa: CASSPRTGGPYEQYF
CDR3nt: TGTGCCAGCAGCCCCCGAACGGGAGGGCCGTACGAGCAGTACTTC

v_gene: TRBV5-1
abundance: -
j_gene: TRBJ1-1
d_gene: -
CDR3aa: CASSLSANTEAFF
CDR3nt: TGCGCCAGCAGCTTGAGCGCAAACACTGAAGCTTTCTTT

v_gene: TRBV2
abundance: -
j_gene: TRBJ2-5
d_gene: -
CDR3aa: CASRGGAGETQYF
CDR3nt: TGTGCCAGCAGGGGGGGAGCGGGAGAGACCCAGTACTTC

v_gene: TRBV10-1
abundance: few
j_gene: TRBJ2-7
d_gene: -
CDR3aa: CASLQVPSPYEQYF
CDR3nt: TGCGCCAGCTTACAGGTTCCCTCCCCCTACGAGCAGTACTTC

v_gene: TRBV5-1
abundance: -
j_gene: TRBJ2-1
d_gene: -
CDR3aa: CASSSTGGVSYNEQFF
CDR3nt: TGCGCCAGCAGCTCGACTGGGGGAGTCTCCTACAATGAGCAGTTCTTC

v_gene: TRBV19
abundance: -
j_gene: TRBJ1-4
d_gene: -
CDR3aa: CASSRFNEKLFF
CDR3nt: TGTGCCAGTTCCAGATTTAATGAAAAACTGTTTTTT

v_gene: TRBV4-3
abundance: -
j_gene: TRBJ2-4
d_gene: TRBD2
CDR3aa: CASSQEAGLARNIQYF
CDR3nt: TGCGCCAGCAGCCAAGAAGCTGGACTAGCGAGAAACATTCAGTACTTC

v_gene: TRBV19
abundance: -
j_gene: TRBJ2-5
d_gene: TRBD2
CDR3aa: CASMSGSQETQYF
CDR3nt: TGTGCCAGTATGAGCGGGAGCCAAGAGACCCAGTACTTC

v_gene: TRBV5-1
abundance: -
j_gene: TRBJ2-4
d_gene: -
CDR3aa: CASSLDNQAKNIQYF
CDR3nt: TGCGCCAGCAGCCTAGACAATCAAGCCAAAAACATTCAGTACTTC

v_gene: TRBV7-3
abundance: -
j_gene: TRBJ1-6
d_gene: TRBD1
CDR3aa: CASSRTGLGSPLHF
CDR3nt: TGTGCCAGCAGCCGGACAGGGTTGGGATCACCCCTCCACTTT

v_gene: TRBV10-3
abundance: few
j_gene: TRBJ1-6
d_gene: TRBD1
CDR3aa: CATVGQQNSPLHF
CDR3nt: TGTGCCACCGTGGGACAGCAAAATTCACCCCTCCACTTT

v_gene: TRBV4-3
abundance: once
j_gene: TRBJ1-3
d_gene: -
CDR3aa: CASSPAGDGNTIYF
CDR3nt: TGCGCCAGCAGCCCTGCCGGGGATGGAAACACCATATATTTT

v_gene: TRBV9
abundance: -
j_gene: TRBJ1-6
d_gene: -
CDR3aa: CASSVGRRGGYNSPLHF
CDR3nt: TGTGCCAGCAGCGTAGGTAGGCGCGGCGGGTATAATTCACCCCTCCACTTT

v_gene: TRBV5-1
abundance: -
j_gene: TRBJ1-4
d_gene: TRBD1
CDR3aa: CASSFGQGDEKLFF
CDR3nt: TGCGCCAGCAGCTTCGGACAGGGGGATGAAAAACTGTTTTTT

v_gene: TRBV19
abundance: -
j_gene: TRBJ2-7
d_gene: -
CDR3aa: CASSIDPGTYEQYF
CDR3nt: TGTGCCAGTAGTATAGATCCTGGAACCTACGAGCAGTACTTC

v_gene: TRBV24-1
abundance: -
j_gene: TRBJ1-3
d_gene: -
CDR3aa: CATSAGASSGNTIYF
CDR3nt: TGTGCCACCAGTGCCGGGGCCTCCTCTGGAAACACCATATATTTT

v_gene: TRBV19
abundance: -
j_gene: TRBJ1-1
d_gene: -
CDR3aa: CASSWGGPLNTEAFF
CDR3nt: TGTGCCAGTAGTTGGGGGGGTCCGTTGAACACTGAAGCTTTCTTT

v_gene: TRBV9
abundance: -
j_gene: TRBJ2-6
d_gene: -
CDR3aa: CASSAVSGANVLTF
CDR3nt: TGTGCCAGCAGCGCGGTCTCTGGGGCCAACGTCCTGACTTTC

v_gene: TRBV19
abundance: -
j_gene: TRBJ1-1
d_gene: -
CDR3aa: CASSIGASTEAFF
CDR3nt: TGTGCCAGTAGTATAGGGGCCAGCACTGAAGCTTTCTTT

v_gene: TRBV12-5
abundance: once
j_gene: TRBJ2-7
d_gene: TRBD1
CDR3aa: CASGWDSSYEQYF
CDR3nt: TGTGCTAGTGGGTGGGACAGCTCCTACGAGCAGTACTTC

v_gene: TRBV10-2
abundance: once
j_gene: TRBJ2-3
d_gene: TRBD2
CDR3aa: CASSEAGLAGGRADTQYF
CDR3nt: TGCGCCAGCAGTGAGGCAGGACTAGCGGGAGGGCGGGCAGATACGCAGTATTTT

v_gene: TRBV5-1
abundance: -
j_gene: TRBJ2-5
d_gene: -
CDR3aa: CASRLVLTRVKGETQYF
CDR3nt: TGCGCCAGCAGACTCGTTCTGACTAGAGTTAAGGGAGAGACCCAGTACTTC

v_gene: TRBV27
abundance: once
j_gene: TRBJ1-2
d_gene: -
CDR3aa: CASSTSVLDGYTF
CDR3nt: TGTGCCAGCAGCACAAGCGTTTTGGATGGCTACACCTTC

v_gene: TRBV4-2
abundance: -
j_gene: TRBJ2-7
d_gene: TRBD2
CDR3aa: CASSQEGSWGGYEQYF
CDR3nt: TGTGCCAGCAGCCAAGAGGGGTCGTGGGGGGGATACGAGCAGTACTTC

v_gene: TRBV11-3
abundance: -
j_gene: TRBJ2-4
d_gene: -
CDR3aa: CASSLGGTAKNIQYF
CDR3nt: TGTGCCAGCAGCTTAGGAGGGACAGCCAAAAACATTCAGTACTTC

v_gene: TRBV24-1
abundance: -
j_gene: TRBJ2-5
d_gene: TRBD1
CDR3aa: CATSDSQGRETQYF
CDR3nt: TGTGCCACCAGTGATTCACAGGGGCGGGAGACCCAGTACTTC

v_gene: TRBV6-2/TRBV6-3
abundance: -
j_gene: TRBJ1-6
d_gene: -
CDR3aa: CASSYRKLSNSPLHF
CDR3nt: TGTGCCAGCAGTTATAGGAAGTTATCAAATTCACCCCTCCACTTT

v_gene: TRBV5-4
abundance: -
j_gene: TRBJ2-3
d_gene: TRBD1
CDR3aa: CASSWGTGDITDTQYF
CDR3nt: TGTGCCAGCAGCTGGGGGACAGGGGATATAACAGATACGCAGTATTTT

v_gene: TRBV4-1
abundance: -
j_gene: TRBJ1-1
d_gene: -
CDR3aa: CASSLFRGVNTEAFF
CDR3nt: TGCGCCAGCAGCCTTTTTAGAGGGGTAAACACTGAAGCTTTCTTT

v_gene: TRBV28
abundance: -
j_gene: TRBJ1-1
d_gene: -
CDR3aa: CASSFGVGRVGFF
CDR3nt: TGTGCCAGCAGTTTCGGCGTTGGCAGGGTGGGTTTCTTT

v_gene: TRBV23-1
abundance: -
j_gene: TRBJ1-6
d_gene: TRBD1
CDR3aa: CATGTGSSPLHF
CDR3nt: TGCGCGACCGGGACAGGGAGTTCACCCCTCCACTTT

v_gene: TRBV5-4
abundance: once
j_gene: TRBJ1-3
d_gene: -
CDR3aa: CASSVSPTGNTIYF
CDR3nt: TGTGCCAGCAGCGTCAGCCCGACTGGAAACACCATATATTTT

v_gene: TRBV30
abundance: -
j_gene: TRBJ2-1
d_gene: TRBD2
CDR3aa: CAWSPPGLAGNSLHYNEQFF
CDR3nt: TGTGCCTGGAGCCCCCCGGGACTAGCGGGAAATTCCCTCCATTACAATGAGCAGTTCTTC